This is a list of T cell receptor beta chains from one sample in a study of cytomegalovirus exposure and HLA in healthy donors. The protocol was immunoSEQ multiplex PCR, while the TCRdb copy is restricted to in-frame clones and leaves out a portion. This sample carries under 200,000 clones, about four fifths of them seen once, and the ten largest clones take less than 15%. Sequencing input: PBMCs. The receptors derive from a woman between 45 and 60 years old in good health and CMV-seronegative. Both conserved end residues are part of each CDR3. Each record gives: CDR3 DNA, CDR3 protein, V gene, D gene, clone size, J gene. A D gene is named only where the DNA matches it firmly. Rows may omit the clone size; those that give it use once, few, many or a size class.

DNA: TGTGCCAGCAGCTTTCGGGACAGGGACTACAATGAGCAGTTCTTC; CDR3: CASSFRDRDYNEQFF; V: TRBV5-4; D: TRBD1; size: NA; J: TRBJ2-1
DNA: TGTGCCAGCAGCTTGGGGCGGGGCTATGGCTACACCTTC; CDR3: CASSLGRGYGYTF; V: TRBV11-2; D: NA; size: once; J: TRBJ1-2
DNA: TGTGCCACCTCCCCGGGGAGTGGCTACACCTTC; CDR3: CATSPGSGYTF; V: TRBV6-6; D: NA; size: NA; J: TRBJ1-2
DNA: TGTGCCACCACGGCGGGAGGCTCCTACGAGCAGTACTTC; CDR3: CATTAGGSYEQYF; V: TRBV19; D: TRBD2; size: NA; J: TRBJ2-7
DNA: TGTGCCAGCAGCTTAAGCCGACTAGCGGGGACCTACGAGCAGTACTTC; CDR3: CASSLSRLAGTYEQYF; V: TRBV7-2; D: TRBD2; size: NA; J: TRBJ2-7
DNA: TGTGCCAGCAGCTCCCCTACTGAAGCTTTCTTT; CDR3: CASSSPTEAFF; V: TRBV7-9; D: NA; size: NA; J: TRBJ1-1
DNA: TGTGCCAGCAGCTCGGGGAGACAGGGGGCCATTAATACTGAAGCTTTCTTT; CDR3: CASSSGRQGAINTEAFF; V: TRBV7-9; D: TRBD1; size: NA; J: TRBJ1-1
DNA: TGTGCCAGCAGCCTTAGGGGACAGAAAAACACTGAAGCTTTCTTT; CDR3: CASSLRGQKNTEAFF; V: TRBV28; D: TRBD1; size: NA; J: TRBJ1-1
DNA: TGCAGCGTTGGTGCAGGGGGCCGAGCTAACTATGGCTACACCTTC; CDR3: CSVGAGGRANYGYTF; V: TRBV29-1; D: TRBD1; size: NA; J: TRBJ1-2
DNA: TGTGCCAGCAGCTTGGGACAGGTGGGCACTGAAGCTTTCTTT; CDR3: CASSLGQVGTEAFF; V: TRBV5-8; D: NA; size: NA; J: TRBJ1-1
DNA: TGTGCCAGCAGCTTAGGCACTACACCGTACCAAGAGACCCAGTACTTC; CDR3: CASSLGTTPYQETQYF; V: TRBV11-1; D: NA; size: NA; J: TRBJ2-5
DNA: TGCAGTGCCAACAGGGGGCAAGGCTACACCTTC; CDR3: CSANRGQGYTF; V: TRBV20-1; D: TRBD1; size: NA; J: TRBJ1-2
DNA: TGTGCCAGCAGCAAACAGGGTCCAGATACGCAGTATTTT; CDR3: CASSKQGPDTQYF; V: TRBV7-3; D: NA; size: NA; J: TRBJ2-3
DNA: TGTGCCAGCAGTTTATATGGTAGCGGGAGTTTGAATGAGCAGTTCTTC; CDR3: CASSLYGSGSLNEQFF; V: TRBV27; D: TRBD2; size: NA; J: TRBJ2-1
DNA: TGTGCCAGCAGCCCGCGGACAGGGGAGGGGGATACGCAGTATTTT; CDR3: CASSPRTGEGDTQYF; V: TRBV7-2; D: TRBD1; size: NA; J: TRBJ2-3
DNA: TGTGCCAGCCTAGGACAGGGGTACACTGAAGCTTTCTTT; CDR3: CASLGQGYTEAFF; V: TRBV28; D: TRBD1; size: NA; J: TRBJ1-1
DNA: TGCGCCAGCACCACTCCTGGGACAGGGGGCTACAATGAGCAGTTCTTC; CDR3: CASTTPGTGGYNEQFF; V: TRBV5-1; D: TRBD1; size: few; J: TRBJ2-1
DNA: TGTGCCAGCAGCTTAGCGCGGGAGGGTCCACCCCTCCACTTT; CDR3: CASSLAREGPPLHF; V: TRBV7-9; D: NA; size: NA; J: TRBJ1-6
DNA: TGTGCCAGCAGTGACGTAGGAGAAACAGATACGCAGTATTTT; CDR3: CASSDVGETDTQYF; V: TRBV6-4; D: NA; size: NA; J: TRBJ2-3
DNA: TGCGCCAGCAGCGATACCCTAGCGGGAGTGGGCGATACGCAGTATTTT; CDR3: CASSDTLAGVGDTQYF; V: TRBV5-1; D: TRBD2; size: NA; J: TRBJ2-3
DNA: TGTGCCAGCAGCCCAGGTAGCGGGGGCCTCCAAGAGACCCAGTACTTC; CDR3: CASSPGSGGLQETQYF; V: TRBV9; D: TRBD2; size: NA; J: TRBJ2-5
DNA: TGTGCCAGCAGCTTAGCCCTGGGCAGGGATCGTGGCTACACCTTC; CDR3: CASSLALGRDRGYTF; V: TRBV7-2; D: NA; size: NA; J: TRBJ1-2
DNA: TGTGCCAGCAGCTTAGGGACTAGCGGCTACGAGCAGTACTTC; CDR3: CASSLGTSGYEQYF; V: TRBV11-2; D: TRBD2; size: NA; J: TRBJ2-7
DNA: TGTGCCAGCAGCTTAATCCAGCAAGAGACCCAGTACTTC; CDR3: CASSLIQQETQYF; V: TRBV5-6; D: NA; size: few; J: TRBJ2-5
DNA: TGCGCCAGCAGCAGGGGGGAACTAGCGGGGGCAGATACGCAGTATTTT; CDR3: CASSRGELAGADTQYF; V: TRBV5-1; D: TRBD2; size: once; J: TRBJ2-3
DNA: TGCGCCGGCAGGCCCGAAGCTGACGGGGAGCTGTTTTTT; CDR3: CAGRPEADGELFF; V: TRBV5-1; D: NA; size: NA; J: TRBJ2-2
DNA: TGTGCCAGCAGCACCCAGGGGGCAGATACGCAGTATTTT; CDR3: CASSTQGADTQYF; V: TRBV11-3; D: TRBD1; size: NA; J: TRBJ2-3
DNA: TGCGCCAGCAGCACCGGACAGGGGGCGGGTAATGAAAAACTGTTTTTT; CDR3: CASSTGQGAGNEKLFF; V: TRBV5-1; D: TRBD1; size: few; J: TRBJ1-4
DNA: TGTGCCAGCAGCGAAACAGGGGGCTCAAGGCAGCCCCAGCATTTT; CDR3: CASSETGGSRQPQHF; V: TRBV28; D: TRBD1; size: NA; J: TRBJ1-5
DNA: TGTGCCAGCAGCTTAGATTATATCGAGGGTTTGACTTTCTTT; CDR3: CASSLDYIEGLTFF; V: TRBV7-2; D: NA; size: NA; J: TRBJ1-1
DNA: TGTGCCATCAGGGACAGCTCCTCTGGAAACACCATATATTTT; CDR3: CAIRDSSSGNTIYF; V: TRBV10-3; D: NA; size: NA; J: TRBJ1-3
DNA: TGTGCCAGCAGCTTGGGGAGTTGGGCTGAAGCTTTCTTT; CDR3: CASSLGSWAEAFF; V: TRBV5-6; D: NA; size: few; J: TRBJ1-1
DNA: TGTGCCAGCAGCTTAGTATTCGGAGGCATAACCCACGAGCAGTACTTC; CDR3: CASSLVFGGITHEQYF; V: TRBV11-2; D: NA; size: once; J: TRBJ2-7
DNA: TGTGCCACCAGGACAGGATGGGGAGTTTCGGGAGCTTTCTTT; CDR3: CATRTGWGVSGAFF; V: TRBV28; D: TRBD1; size: NA; J: TRBJ1-1
DNA: TGTGCCAGCTCACGCGGACTAGTCGCGCCCTACAATGAGCAGTTCTTC; CDR3: CASSRGLVAPYNEQFF; V: TRBV18; D: TRBD2; size: NA; J: TRBJ2-1
DNA: TGTGCCAGCAGTGAGCGGGTCTTGGACAATGAGCAGTTCTTC; CDR3: CASSERVLDNEQFF; V: TRBV2; D: NA; size: NA; J: TRBJ2-1
DNA: TGTGCCAGCTCACCACTGACAGGGTCCGACACCGGGGAGCTGTTTTTT; CDR3: CASSPLTGSDTGELFF; V: TRBV18; D: TRBD1; size: NA; J: TRBJ2-2
DNA: TGTGCCAGCTCACTACCGGGACAGGGGATCATGAACACTGAAGCTTTCTTT; CDR3: CASSLPGQGIMNTEAFF; V: TRBV18; D: TRBD1; size: NA; J: TRBJ1-1
DNA: TGTGCCAGCAGCAAAGCACTAACAGGGGGCGGCGACGAGCAGTACTTC; CDR3: CASSKALTGGGDEQYF; V: TRBV21-1; D: NA; size: NA; J: TRBJ2-7